This T cell receptor (beta chain) was captured by sequencing in a study of PD-1 blockade in classical Hodgkin lymphoma (dated by TCRdb to about 2020). Regarding the study in general: Nivolumab dosing was 3 mg/kg intravenously every 2 weeks, continuing until either disease progression or unacceptable toxicity. The study used TCR beta sequencing and CyTOF to define a peripheral blood immune signature of response to PD-1 blockade in classical Hodgkin lymphoma. General study outcomes and caveats: A significant rise by C4D1 was seen in CD4+ but not CD8+ TCR diversity (p=0.0027 vs p=0.16), with the rise being most apparent in complete responders (p=0.02). Only a single clinical trial cohort was studied, and what caused the repertoire differences, possibly disease activity or prior therapy, remained undefined. Newly diagnosed patients were reported to have lower baseline TCR diversity than healthy donors, and relapsed/refractory patients were reported to have lower baseline TCR diversity still. Trial patients with a complete response had baseline diversity similar to that of newly diagnosed patients, while partial responders and progressors had significantly lower diversity. Patients starting nivolumab less than 1 year after ASCT had lower diversity and were excluded from later analyses to avoid confounding by immune reconstitution.

What the time point label conveys for this sample: cycle 2 day 1 (C2D1) of nivolumab. Every trial patient had relapsed following autologous stem cell transplantation, and prior brentuximab vedotin exposure was what differed among cohorts A, B and C. The trial cohort comprised about 60 patients with relapsed/refractory classical Hodgkin lymphoma whose best overall responses were complete response, partial response or progressive disease. Single-agent nivolumab was administered to trial patients in the multi-cohort phase II CheckMate 205 trial. An independent review committee assessed best overall response using the 2007 International Working Group response criteria. Trial PBMCs were obtained immediately prior to nivolumab initiation (C1D1) and on therapy at cycle 2 day 1 and cycle 4 day 1. Peripheral blood was collected in 8 mL Vacutainer Cell Preparation Tubes, from which PBMCs were isolated by centrifugation and then cryopreserved.

Genomic DNA was isolated using the Qiagen DNeasy kit from unsorted PBMCs as well as from negatively selected CD4+ and CD8+ fractions. TCR beta CDR3 regions were subjected to amplification by immunoSEQ multiplex PCR with primers that anneal to V and J segments. A synthetic immune receptor repertoire was used to minimize amplification bias, and any residual bias was removed computationally once sequencing was done. The authors' pipeline ran thus. Repertoire diversity was quantified as the Shannon entropy index using custom Python scripts. Unsorted, CD4+ and CD8+ repertoires were analyzed separately, except for combined analyses in which CD4+ and CD8+ sequences were merged in silico. Clonal expansion was defined as a frequency increase of at least 2-fold after treatment compared with C1D1, and clones undetected at baseline were assigned a pseudocount of 0.5. Singleton clones were defined as clones with 0 or 1 copy at C1D1, and non-singleton clones were defined as clones with 2 or more copies. Clones expanded in unsorted samples were assigned a CD4+, CD8+ or unknown annotation through matching of protein sequences in sorted samples from the same patient. Wilcoxon tests were applied to paired samples to test diversity changes from C1D1 to C4D1. The clones in this table, taken by TCRdb from immuneACCESS, are in-frame only. Not every clone is retained; where verified, under half of the shortfall comes from an unresolved V gene, and the cause of the rest is unknown. V, J and clone size are those of that table, while D and trimming were read from the DNA. The sample contains 6,000 or so clones, about 82% of them found a single time. The top ten constitute under 55% of the sample.

The CDR3 spans 14 residues, from the cysteine through the phenylalanine. Only CDR3 DNA is held: 42 bases, read in frame from base 1. The V end gives up 5 bases and the J end 9 bases, leaving 9 bases in the junction not matched to a gene. From a lookup of the germline V gene (reference sequence), CDR1 and CDR2 are SEHNR and FQNEAQ. With regard to this clone: Its antigen specificity is not known. Base qualities are not recorded, but no much larger clone differs from it by a single base.

The clonotype originates from a human donor with classical Hodgkin lymphoma. The chain was built from TRBV7-9 and TRBJ2-1; a stretch of 8 junction bases matches TRBD1. The input for sequencing was peripheral blood mononuclear cells (PBMCs), taken before the second cycle of nivolumab. The DNA reads TGTGCCAGCAGCACGCGACAGGGGATGGGTGAGCAGTTCTTC. Its coded protein is CASSTRQGMGEQFF.